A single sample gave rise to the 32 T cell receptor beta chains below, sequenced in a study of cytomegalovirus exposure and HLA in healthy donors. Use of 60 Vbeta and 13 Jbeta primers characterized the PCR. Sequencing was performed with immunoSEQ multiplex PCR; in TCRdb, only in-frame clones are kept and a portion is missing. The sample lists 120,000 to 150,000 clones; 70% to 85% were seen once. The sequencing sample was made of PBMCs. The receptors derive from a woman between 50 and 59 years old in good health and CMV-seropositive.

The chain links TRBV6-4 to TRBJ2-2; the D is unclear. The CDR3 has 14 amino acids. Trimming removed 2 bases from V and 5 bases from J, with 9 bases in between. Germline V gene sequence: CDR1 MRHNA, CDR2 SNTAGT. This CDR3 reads CASSDEFLTGELFF. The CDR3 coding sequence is TGTGCCAGCAGTGACGAGTTTTTAACCGGGGAGCTGTTTTTT.

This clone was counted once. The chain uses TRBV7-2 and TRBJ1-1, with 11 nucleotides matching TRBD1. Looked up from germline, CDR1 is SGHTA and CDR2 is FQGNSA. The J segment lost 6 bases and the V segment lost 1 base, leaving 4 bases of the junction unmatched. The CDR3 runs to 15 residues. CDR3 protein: CASSLDWDRGAEAFF. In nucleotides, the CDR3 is TGTGCCAGCAGCTTAGACTGGGACAGGGGGGCTGAAGCTTTCTTT.

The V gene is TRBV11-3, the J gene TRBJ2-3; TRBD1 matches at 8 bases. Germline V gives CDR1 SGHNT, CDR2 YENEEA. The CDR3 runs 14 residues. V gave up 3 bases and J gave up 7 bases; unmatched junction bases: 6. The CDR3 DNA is TGTGCCAGCAGCTTGGGACAGGCTGCTCATACGCAGTATTTT. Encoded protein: CASSLGQAAHTQYF.

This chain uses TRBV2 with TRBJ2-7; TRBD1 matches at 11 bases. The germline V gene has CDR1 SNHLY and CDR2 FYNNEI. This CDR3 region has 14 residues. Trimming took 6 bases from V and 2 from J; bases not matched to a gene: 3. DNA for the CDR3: TGTGCCAGCAGGCCGGGACAGGGGGCCTACGAGCAGTACTTC. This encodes CASRPGQGAYEQYF. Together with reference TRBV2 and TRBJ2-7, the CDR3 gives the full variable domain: EPEVTQTPSHQVTQMGQEVILRCVPISNHLYFYWYRQILGQKVEFLVSFYNNEISEKSEIFDDQFSVERPDGSNFTLKIRSTKLEDSAMYFCASRPGQGAYEQYFGPGTRLTVT.

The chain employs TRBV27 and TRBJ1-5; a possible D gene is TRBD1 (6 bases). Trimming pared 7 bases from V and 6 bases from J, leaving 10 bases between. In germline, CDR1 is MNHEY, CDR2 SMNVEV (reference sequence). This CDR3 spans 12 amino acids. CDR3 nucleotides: TGTGCCAGCACAGGGGTGGGTCAGCCCCAGCATTTT. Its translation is CASTGVGQPQHF.

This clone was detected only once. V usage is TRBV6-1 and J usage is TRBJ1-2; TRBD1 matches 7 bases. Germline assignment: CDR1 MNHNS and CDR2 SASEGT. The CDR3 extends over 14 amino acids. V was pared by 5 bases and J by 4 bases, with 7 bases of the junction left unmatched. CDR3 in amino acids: CASSPGQKSYGYTF. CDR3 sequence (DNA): TGTGCCAGCAGTCCGGGACAGAAGTCCTATGGCTACACCTTC.

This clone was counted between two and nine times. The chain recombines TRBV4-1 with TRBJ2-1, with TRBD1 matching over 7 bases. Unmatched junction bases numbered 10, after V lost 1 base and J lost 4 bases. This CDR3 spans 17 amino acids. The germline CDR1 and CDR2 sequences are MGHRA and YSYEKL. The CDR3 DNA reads TGCGCCAGCAGCCAAGGGTGGGGGACAGACTTTTACAATGAGCAGTTCTTC. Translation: CASSQGWGTDFYNEQFF.

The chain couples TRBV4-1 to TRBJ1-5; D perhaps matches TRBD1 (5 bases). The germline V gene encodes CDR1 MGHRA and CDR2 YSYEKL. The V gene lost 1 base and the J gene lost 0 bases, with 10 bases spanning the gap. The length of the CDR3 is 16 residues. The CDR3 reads CASSQVSGNSNQPQHF. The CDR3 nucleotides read TGCGCCAGCAGCCAAGTTTCAGGGAATAGCAATCAGCCCCAGCATTTT.

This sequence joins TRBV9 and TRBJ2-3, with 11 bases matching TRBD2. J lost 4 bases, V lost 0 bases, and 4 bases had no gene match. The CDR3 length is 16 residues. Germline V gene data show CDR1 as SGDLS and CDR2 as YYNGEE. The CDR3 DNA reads TGTGCCAGCAGCGTAGGCCTAGCGGGGGGCCCAGATACGCAGTATTTT. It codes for CASSVGLAGGPDTQYF. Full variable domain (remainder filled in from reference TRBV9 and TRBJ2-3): DSGVTQTPKHLITATGQRVTLRCSPRSGDLSVYWYQQSLDQGLQFLIQYYNGEERAKGNILERFSAQQFPDLHSELNLSSLELGDSALYFCASSVGLAGGPDTQYFGPGTRLTVL.

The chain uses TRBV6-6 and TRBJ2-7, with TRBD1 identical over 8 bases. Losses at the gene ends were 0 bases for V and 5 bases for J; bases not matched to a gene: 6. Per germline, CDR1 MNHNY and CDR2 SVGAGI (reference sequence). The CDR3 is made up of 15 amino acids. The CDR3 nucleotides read TGTGCCAGCAGTTACTCCAGGGGGCAGGGGGACGAGCAGTACTTC. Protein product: CASSYSRGQGDEQYF.

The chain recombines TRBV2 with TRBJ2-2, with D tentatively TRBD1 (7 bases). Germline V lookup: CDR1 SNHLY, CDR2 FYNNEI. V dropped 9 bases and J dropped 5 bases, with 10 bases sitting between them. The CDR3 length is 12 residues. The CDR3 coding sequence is TGTGCCAGACAGGGGAGGACCGGGGAGCTGTTTTTT. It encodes CARQGRTGELFF.

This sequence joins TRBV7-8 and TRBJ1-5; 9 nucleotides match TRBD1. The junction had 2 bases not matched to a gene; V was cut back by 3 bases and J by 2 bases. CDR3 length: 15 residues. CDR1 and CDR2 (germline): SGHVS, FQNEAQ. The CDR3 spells CASSFGDRGNQPQHF. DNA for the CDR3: TGTGCCAGCAGCTTCGGGGACAGGGGCAATCAGCCCCAGCATTTT.

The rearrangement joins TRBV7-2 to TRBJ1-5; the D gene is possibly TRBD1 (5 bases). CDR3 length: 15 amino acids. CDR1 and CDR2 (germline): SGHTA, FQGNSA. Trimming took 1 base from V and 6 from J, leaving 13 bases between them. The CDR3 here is CASSLGEAGLQPQHF. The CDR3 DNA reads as TGTGCCAGCAGCTTAGGGGAGGCAGGGCTTCAGCCCCAGCATTTT.

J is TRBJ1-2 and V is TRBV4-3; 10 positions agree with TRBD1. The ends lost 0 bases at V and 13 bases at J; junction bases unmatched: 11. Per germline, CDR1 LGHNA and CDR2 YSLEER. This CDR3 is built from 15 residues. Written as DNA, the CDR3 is TGCGCCAGCAGCCAAGATAGCGGGACAGGGGCCCGTAGCACCTTC. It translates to CASSQDSGTGARSTF.

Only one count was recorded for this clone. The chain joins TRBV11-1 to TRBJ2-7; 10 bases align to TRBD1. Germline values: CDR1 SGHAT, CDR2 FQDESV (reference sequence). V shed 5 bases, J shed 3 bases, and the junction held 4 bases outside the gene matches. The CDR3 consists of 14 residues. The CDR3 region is CASSRDRGLYEQYF. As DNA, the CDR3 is TGTGCCAGCAGCCGCGACAGGGGGCTCTACGAGCAGTACTTC. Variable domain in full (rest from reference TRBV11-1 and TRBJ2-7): EAEVAQSPRYKITEKSQAVAFWCDPISGHATLYWYRQILGQGPELLVQFQDESVVDDSQLPKDRFSAERLKGVDSTLKIQPAELGDSAMYLCASSRDRGLYEQYFGPGTRLTVT.

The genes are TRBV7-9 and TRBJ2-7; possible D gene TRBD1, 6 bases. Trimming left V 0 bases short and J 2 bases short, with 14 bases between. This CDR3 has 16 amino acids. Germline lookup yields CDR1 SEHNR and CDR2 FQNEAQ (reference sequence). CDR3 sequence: CASSLATGSFPYEQYF. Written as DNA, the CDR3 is TGTGCCAGCAGCTTAGCCACAGGGTCGTTTCCCTACGAGCAGTACTTC.

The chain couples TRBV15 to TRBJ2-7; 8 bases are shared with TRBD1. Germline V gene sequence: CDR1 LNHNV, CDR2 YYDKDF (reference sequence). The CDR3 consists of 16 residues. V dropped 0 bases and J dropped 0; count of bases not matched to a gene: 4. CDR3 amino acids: CATSRDIQGASYEQYF. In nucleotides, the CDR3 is TGTGCCACCAGCAGAGATATCCAGGGGGCCTCCTACGAGCAGTACTTC.

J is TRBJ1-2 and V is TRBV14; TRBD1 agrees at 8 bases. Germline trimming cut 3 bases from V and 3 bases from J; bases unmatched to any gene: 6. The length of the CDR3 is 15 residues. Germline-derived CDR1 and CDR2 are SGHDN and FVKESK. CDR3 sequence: CASSQSGQGHYGYTF. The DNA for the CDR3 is TGTGCCAGCAGCCAGAGCGGACAGGGCCACTATGGCTACACCTTC.

In DNA, the CDR3 is TGTGCACTTAGACCGGGACAGACTTTGAACACTGAAGCTTTCTTT. Translated, it gives CALRPGQTLNTEAFF. This chain joins TRBV30 and TRBJ1-1, with TRBD1 identical over 7 bases. The germline V gene encodes CDR1 GTSNPN and CDR2 SVGIG (reference sequence). There are 15 residues in the CDR3. The whole variable domain, filled in from reference TRBV30 and TRBJ1-1, reads SQTIHQWPATLVQPVGSPLSLECTVEGTSNPNLYWYRQAAGRGLQLLFYSVGIGQISSEVPQNLSASRPQDRQFILSSKKLLLSDSGFYLCALRPGQTLNTEAFFGQGTRLTVV.

The CDR3 DNA reads TGCAGTGCCAGCGGTTCTACTGAAGCTTTCTTT. Translation gives CSASGSTEAFF. The chain joins TRBV20-1 to TRBJ1-1; the D is unclear. This CDR3 region has 11 residues. Trimming pared 6 bases from V and 5 bases from J, leaving 10 bases between. Germline V lookup: CDR1 DFQATT, CDR2 SNEGSKA (reference sequence).

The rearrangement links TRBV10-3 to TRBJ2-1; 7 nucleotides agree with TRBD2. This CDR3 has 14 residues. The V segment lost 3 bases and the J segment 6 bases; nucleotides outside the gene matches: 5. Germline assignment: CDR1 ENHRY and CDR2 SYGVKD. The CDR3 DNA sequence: TGTGCCATCAGTGAAGTACTAGCGAGCAATGAGCAGTTCTTC. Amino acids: CAISEVLASNEQFF.

As DNA, the CDR3 is TGTGCTAGTGGCCGAGACGGACAGTATTATGGCTACACCTTC. Amino acids: CASGRDGQYYGYTF. The chain employs TRBV12-5 and TRBJ1-2; D is possibly TRBD1 (6 bases). The germline gives CDR1 LGHNT, CDR2 FRNRAP. Trimming pared 6 bases from V and 5 bases from J, leaving 16 bases between. The CDR3 sequence is 14 residues long.

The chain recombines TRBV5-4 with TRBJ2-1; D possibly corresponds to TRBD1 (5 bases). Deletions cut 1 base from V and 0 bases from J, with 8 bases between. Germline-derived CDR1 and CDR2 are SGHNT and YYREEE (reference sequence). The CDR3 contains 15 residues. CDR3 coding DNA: TGTGCCAGCAGCTTGCAGGGTTACTCCTACAATGAGCAGTTCTTC. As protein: CASSLQGYSYNEQFF.

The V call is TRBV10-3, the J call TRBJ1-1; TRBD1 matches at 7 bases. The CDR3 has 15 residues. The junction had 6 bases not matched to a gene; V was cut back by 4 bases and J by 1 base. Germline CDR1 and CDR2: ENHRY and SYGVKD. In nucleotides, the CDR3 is TGTGCCATCAGTGGGGCGGGACAGCCGAACACTGAAGCTTTCTTT. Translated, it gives CAISGAGQPNTEAFF.

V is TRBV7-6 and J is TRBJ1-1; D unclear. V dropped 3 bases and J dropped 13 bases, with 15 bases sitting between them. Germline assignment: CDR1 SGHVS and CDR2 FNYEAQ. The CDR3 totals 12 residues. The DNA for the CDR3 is TGTGCCAGCAGCTTCCCCGGGATGGATCTTTTCTTT. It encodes CASSFPGMDLFF.

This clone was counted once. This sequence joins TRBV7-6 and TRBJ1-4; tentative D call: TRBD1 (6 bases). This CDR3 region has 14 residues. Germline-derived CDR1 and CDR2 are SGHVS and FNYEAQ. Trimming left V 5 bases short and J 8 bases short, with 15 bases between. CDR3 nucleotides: TGTGCCAGCAGCGAACAGGGATTTGGGGAAAAACTGTTTTTT. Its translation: CASSEQGFGEKLFF.

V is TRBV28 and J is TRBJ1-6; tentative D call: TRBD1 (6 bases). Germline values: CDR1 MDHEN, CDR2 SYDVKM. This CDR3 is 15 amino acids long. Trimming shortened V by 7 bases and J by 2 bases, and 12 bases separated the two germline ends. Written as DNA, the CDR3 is TGTGCCAGCACATCAGGGGACCCCTATAATTCACCCCTCCACTTT. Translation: CASTSGDPYNSPLHF.

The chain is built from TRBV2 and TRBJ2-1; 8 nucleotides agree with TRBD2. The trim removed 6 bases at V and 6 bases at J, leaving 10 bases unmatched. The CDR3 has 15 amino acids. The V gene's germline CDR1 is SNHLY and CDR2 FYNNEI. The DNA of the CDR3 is TGTGCCAGCAGGTTACTAGCGGCTAGGGGCAATGAGCAGTTCTTC. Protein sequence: CASRLLAARGNEQFF.

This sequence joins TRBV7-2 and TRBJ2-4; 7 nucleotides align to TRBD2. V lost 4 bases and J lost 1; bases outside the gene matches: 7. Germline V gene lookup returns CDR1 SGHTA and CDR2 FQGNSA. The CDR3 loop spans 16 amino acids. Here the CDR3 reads CASSSAGSGAKNIQYF. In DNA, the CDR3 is TGTGCCAGCAGCTCAGCGGGGTCGGGGGCCAAAAACATTCAGTACTTC.

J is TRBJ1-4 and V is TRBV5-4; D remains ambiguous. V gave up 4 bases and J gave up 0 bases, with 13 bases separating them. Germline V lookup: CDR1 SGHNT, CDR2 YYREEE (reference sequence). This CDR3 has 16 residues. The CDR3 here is CASSPSLLTTNEKLFF. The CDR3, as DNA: TGTGCCAGCAGCCCGTCCCTCCTTACAACTAATGAAAAACTGTTTTTT.

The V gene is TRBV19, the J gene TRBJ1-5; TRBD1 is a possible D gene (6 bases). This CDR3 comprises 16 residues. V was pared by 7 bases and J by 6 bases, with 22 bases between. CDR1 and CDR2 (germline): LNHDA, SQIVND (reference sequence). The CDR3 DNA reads TGTGCCAGTATTTTGATAGGCTCAGGGGCGACTCAGCCCCAGCATTTT. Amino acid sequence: CASILIGSGATQPQHF.

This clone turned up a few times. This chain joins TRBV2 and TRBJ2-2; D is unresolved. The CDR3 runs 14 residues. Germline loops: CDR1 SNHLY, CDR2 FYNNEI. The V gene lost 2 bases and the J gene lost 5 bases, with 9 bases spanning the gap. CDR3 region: CASSEPVATGELFF. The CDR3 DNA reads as TGTGCCAGCAGTGAACCGGTTGCAACCGGGGAGCTGTTTTTT.